This entry lists 30 T cell receptor beta chains sequenced from one sample in a study of blood T cell repertoires in COVID-19. Some clones are missing from TCRdb's copy, which holds only in-frame ones; the method was immunoSEQ multiplex PCR. This sample has approximately 340,000 clones, with just over 90% found just once. The sample comprised PBMCs or T cells enriched from blood (not recorded which). The receptors shown here come from a woman between 35 and 50 years old who had been exposed to COVID-19.

The rearrangement links TRBV24-1 to TRBJ2-2; perhaps TRBD1 as D (6 bases). The CDR3 sequence is 16 residues long. Trimming took off 0 bases at V and 1 base at J, with 8 bases between the two ends. Germline assignment: CDR1 KGHDR and CDR2 SFDVKD. CDR3 residues: CATSDLEQGNTGELFF. CDR3 DNA sequence: TGTGCCACCAGTGATTTGGAACAGGGGAACACCGGGGAGCTGTTTTTT.

This sequence joins TRBV7-2 and TRBJ2-2; D is perhaps TRBD2 (5 bases). Per the germline V gene, CDR1 is SGHTA and CDR2 is FQGNSA. V was clipped by 2 bases and J by 5 bases, with 21 bases between them. The CDR3 runs 18 residues. CDR3 amino acids: CASSLRGSAKSGTGELFF. For the CDR3, the DNA is TGTGCCAGCAGCTTAAGAGGGTCGGCGAAAAGCGGTACCGGGGAGCTGTTTTTT.

The chain has TRBV7-2 and TRBJ1-2; D may be TRBD1 (5 bases). Trimming removed 5 bases from V and 1 base from J, with 11 bases in between. This CDR3 is built from 14 residues. Germline V gene data show CDR1 as SGHTA and CDR2 as FQGNSA. The CDR3 reads CASSLRQFNYGYTF. The CDR3 DNA reads TGTGCCAGCAGCCTCAGACAGTTTAACTATGGCTACACCTTC. Complete variable domain (other parts from reference TRBV7-2 and TRBJ1-2): GAGVSQSPSNKVTEKGKDVELRCDPISGHTALYWYRQSLGQGLEFLIYFQGNSAPDKSGLPSDRFSAERTGGSVSTLTIQRTQQEDSAVYLCASSLRQFNYGYTFGSGTRLTVV.

The J gene is TRBJ1-4, the V gene TRBV19, with 9 bases identical to TRBD1. The CDR3 loop spans 14 amino acids. J was trimmed by 6 bases and V by 8 bases; bases with no gene match: 7. Germline assignment: CDR1 LNHDA and CDR2 SQIVND (reference sequence). CDR3 sequence (DNA): TGTGCCAGTGTACCGGGACAGGGCTATGAAAAACTGTTTTTT. This sequence encodes CASVPGQGYEKLFF. Variable domain in full (rest from reference TRBV19 and TRBJ1-4): DGGITQSPKYLFRKEGQNVTLSCEQNLNHDAMYWYRQDPGQGLRLIYYSQIVNDFQKGDIAEGYSVSREKKESFPLTVTSAQKNPTAFYLCASVPGQGYEKLFFGSGTQLSVL.

J is TRBJ2-7 and V is TRBV21-1; TRBD1 is the table's D call, not checked against the DNA. TRBV21-1 is a recognized pseudogene. The CDR3 has 15 amino acids. The CDR3 DNA sequence: TGTGCCAGCAGCAAGGGACAGGGACTCTTGGACGAGCAGTACTTC. It yields the protein CASSKGQGLLDEQYF.

This rearrangement joins TRBV27 to TRBJ1-1; possible D gene TRBD1, 6 bases. There are 12 residues in the CDR3. Per germline, CDR1 MNHEY and CDR2 SMNVEV (reference sequence). V lost 7 bases to trimming and J lost 6 bases, with 12 bases between them. CDR3 loop: CASKGGGPEAFF. In DNA form, the CDR3 reads TGTGCCAGCAAAGGGGGGGGACCTGAAGCTTTCTTT.

V and J are TRBV7-9 and TRBJ2-2, with TRBD1 matching 9 bases. Germline-derived CDR1 and CDR2 are SEHNR and FQNEAQ (reference sequence). V trimming: 8 bases; J trimming: 0 bases; junction bases outside the gene matches: 10. The CDR3 is 17 residues long. The CDR3 nucleotides are TGTGCCAGCGGCCGGCCCACAGGGGGCGCGAACACCGGGGAGCTGTTTTTT. Translated: CASGRPTGGANTGELFF.

The chain joins TRBV11-3 to TRBJ2-1; D possibly corresponds to TRBD1 (7 bases). V gave up 7 bases and J gave up 7 bases, with 20 bases separating them. The CDR3 spans 15 residues. Per the germline V gene, CDR1 is SGHNT and CDR2 is YENEEA. CDR3 residues: CASTLRGAGTNEQFF. For the CDR3, the DNA is TGTGCCAGCACCCTCAGGGGGGCAGGGACTAATGAGCAGTTCTTC.

The chain joins TRBV7-9 to TRBJ2-2; 7 bases are a match to TRBD2. Germline lookup yields CDR1 SEHNR and CDR2 FQNEAQ (reference sequence). The trim removed 1 base at V and 1 base at J, leaving 6 bases unmatched. The CDR3 totals 17 residues. In nucleotides, the CDR3 is TGTGCCAGCAGCTTAGTTAGGGCTAGCGGGAACACCGGGGAGCTGTTTTTT. It yields the protein CASSLVRASGNTGELFF.

The V and J genes are TRBV7-9 and TRBJ2-3, with a weak D call TRBD2 (5 bases). The germline V and J ends were trimmed by 5 bases and 0 bases, with 12 bases remaining between them. From germline, CDR1 is SEHNR and CDR2 FQNEAQ (reference sequence). CDR3 length: 15 amino acids. The CDR3 region is CASSPPGVSTDTQYF. In DNA form, the CDR3 reads TGTGCCAGCAGCCCTCCCGGGGTGAGCACAGATACGCAGTATTTT.

This rearrangement joins TRBV30 to TRBJ2-7, with D tentatively TRBD1 (6 bases). Deletions cut 3 bases from V and 5 bases from J, with 20 bases between. The germline V gene has CDR1 GTSNPN and CDR2 SVGIG (reference sequence). The CDR3 is made up of 15 amino acids. The CDR3 spells CAWRPLTGWVNEQYF. The CDR3 coding sequence is TGTGCCTGGAGGCCGCTTACAGGGTGGGTGAACGAGCAGTACTTC.

This clone was observed a handful of times. The rearrangement uses TRBV5-4 and TRBJ1-6; D not certain. The germline gives CDR1 SGHNT, CDR2 YYREEE (reference sequence). Trimming took 1 base from V and 5 from J, leaving 10 bases between them. CDR3 size: 15 residues. The CDR3 protein is CASSLRTGNNSPLHF. CDR3 nucleotide sequence: TGTGCCAGCAGCTTGAGGACTGGGAATAATTCACCCCTCCACTTT.

The V and J genes are TRBV7-2 and TRBJ2-5, with D possibly being TRBD2 (7 bases). Trimming stripped 5 bases from V and 5 bases from J, with 21 bases between. The CDR3 has 16 residues. Germline CDR1 SGHTA, CDR2 FQGNSA. The DNA for the CDR3 is TGTGCCAGCAGCCCGGGCTTGGTGGGGGGGCCGGAGACCCAGTACTTC. It codes for CASSPGLVGGPETQYF.

J is TRBJ1-2 and V is TRBV7-9; weak D call: TRBD1 (6 bases). Germline-derived CDR1 and CDR2 are SEHNR and FQNEAQ (reference sequence). The germline V and J ends were trimmed by 3 bases and 2 bases, with 13 bases remaining between them. The CDR3 covers 15 residues. CDR3 nucleotides: TGTGCCAGCAGCTTTGGACAGCTTAGCAACTATGGCTACACCTTC. This translates into CASSFGQLSNYGYTF.

The gene calls are TRBV5-1 and TRBJ1-6; D gene unclear. Germline CDR1 reads SGHRS; CDR2 reads YFSETQ. This CDR3 has 14 amino acids. Trimming pared 4 bases from V and 7 bases from J, leaving 12 bases between. In nucleotides, the CDR3 is TGCGCCAGCAGCAGGGAGGTGGGGAATTCACCCCTCCACTTT. It codes for CASSREVGNSPLHF.

This chain connects TRBV30 to TRBJ2-7, with 7 bases lining up with TRBD1. Germline loops: CDR1 GTSNPN, CDR2 SVGIG (reference sequence). J lost 6 bases, V lost 5 bases, and 10 bases had no gene match. CDR3 length: 13 amino acids. Here the CDR3 reads CAWDRDFLGEQYF. CDR3 sequence (DNA): TGTGCCTGGGACAGGGATTTTCTAGGCGAGCAGTACTTC.

V is TRBV19 and J is TRBJ2-7; 9 bases line up with TRBD1. The germline gives CDR1 LNHDA, CDR2 SQIVND (reference sequence). The CDR3 has 15 amino acids. Losses at the gene ends were 4 bases for V and 2 bases for J; bases not matched to a gene: 6. CDR3 sequence (DNA): TGTGCCAGTAGTAAGGACAGGGGACCCACCTACGAGCAGTACTTC. Translating it yields CASSKDRGPTYEQYF.

The CDR3 loop reads CASSPGVAGGMSYEQYF. The CDR3 region has the DNA TGTGCCAGCAGCCCCGGTGTAGCGGGAGGGATGTCCTACGAGCAGTACTTC. The chain joins TRBV11-2 to TRBJ2-7, with 11 bases fitting TRBD2. The CDR3 length is 17 residues. V gave up 5 bases and J gave up 1 base; unmatched junction bases: 10. Germline V lookup: CDR1 SGHAT, CDR2 FQNNGV.

The chain joins TRBV19 to TRBJ2-3, with TRBD2 identical over 12 bases. Germline loops: CDR1 LNHDA, CDR2 SQIVND (reference sequence). This CDR3 contains 15 residues. V lost 4 bases and J lost 6; bases outside the gene matches: 5. The CDR3 DNA is TGTGCCAGTAGTAGTACTAGCGGGGGGACGGATACGCAGTATTTT. It yields the protein CASSSTSGGTDTQYF.

This clone was observed once. V gene TRBV19 combines with J gene TRBJ1-6; D gene unclear. The CDR3 has 13 residues. Trimming left V 3 bases short and J 7 bases short, with 7 bases between. Germline CDR1 and CDR2: LNHDA and SQIVND (reference sequence). CDR3 loop: CASSIGGNSPLHF. CDR3 in DNA: TGTGCCAGTAGTATTGGCGGAAATTCACCCCTCCACTTT. The full variable domain, rest sourced from reference TRBV19 and TRBJ1-6, is DGGITQSPKYLFRKEGQNVTLSCEQNLNHDAMYWYRQDPGQGLRLIYYSQIVNDFQKGDIAEGYSVSREKKESFPLTVTSAQKNPTAFYLCASSIGGNSPLHFGNGTRLTVT.

The genes are TRBV7-3 and TRBJ1-1, with no clear D. CDR1 and CDR2 (germline): SGHTA, FQGTGA. This CDR3 contains 15 residues. With 5 bases removed from V and 4 bases from J, the gap between germline ends came to 17 bases. In DNA form, the CDR3 reads TGTGCCAGCAGCCGCGGACCAAACAGCGGCACTGAAGCTTTCTTT. The encoded protein is CASSRGPNSGTEAFF.

The chain couples TRBV30 to TRBJ2-6; D is ambiguous. V shed 5 bases and J shed 3 bases, with 5 bases lying between them. The V gene's germline CDR1 is GTSNPN and CDR2 SVGIG (reference sequence). The CDR3 spans 12 residues. CDR3 protein: CAWGNGANVLTF. CDR3 sequence (DNA): TGTGCCTGGGGTAATGGGGCCAACGTCCTGACTTTC.

This chain uses TRBV3-1 (or the pseudogene TRBV3-2) with TRBJ2-7; 7 bases fit TRBD1. Germline V lookup: CDR1 LGHDT, CDR2 YNNKEL (reference sequence). The CDR3 has 15 amino acids. V was clipped by 2 bases and J by 5 bases; unmatched bases: 9. The chain's CDR3 is CASSQRGGPVDEQYF. DNA of the CDR3: TGTGCCAGCAGCCAACGAGGGGGCCCGGTAGACGAGCAGTACTTC.

The V call is TRBV6-5, the J call TRBJ2-7; D is unresolved. CDR1 and CDR2 (germline): MNHEY, SVGAGI. V was cut by 8 bases and J by 3 bases, with 20 bases left in between. The CDR3 length is 15 residues. CDR3 sequence (DNA): TGTGCCAGCTCGCCCCAGGCCCACATCTTCTACGAGCAGTACTTC. Its protein product is CASSPQAHIFYEQYF.

The rearrangement links TRBV4-1 to TRBJ1-6; maybe TRBD1 (6 bases). The germline V gene encodes CDR1 MGHRA and CDR2 YSYEKL. The CDR3 runs 14 residues. V was shortened by 3 bases and J by 5 bases, with 8 bases between the two germline ends. The CDR3 region has the DNA TGCGCCAGCAGCCACGACAGGAATAATTCACCCCTCCACTTT. Translation gives CASSHDRNNSPLHF.

The rearrangement joins TRBV3-1 (or the pseudogene TRBV3-2) to TRBJ2-1, with a weak D call TRBD1 (5 bases). Trimming removed 0 bases at V and 6 bases at J, with 12 bases between. The length of the CDR3 is 15 residues. Germline CDR1 is LGHDT and CDR2 is YNNKEL (reference sequence). As DNA, the CDR3 is TGTGCCAGCAGCCAAGACCCAACAAGGGGCAATGAGCAGTTCTTC. It specifies CASSQDPTRGNEQFF.

CDR3: CASKTTRFTGELFF. CDR3 bases: TGTGCCAGCAAGACAACTCGGTTCACCGGGGAGCTGTTTTTT. The chain has TRBV3-1 (or the pseudogene TRBV3-2) and TRBJ2-2; no definite D call. V lost 7 bases to trimming and J lost 4 bases, with 13 bases between them. Germline lookup yields CDR1 LGHDT and CDR2 YNNKEL (reference sequence). This CDR3 is built from 14 residues.

This rearrangement joins TRBV5-1 to TRBJ2-1, with a weak D call TRBD1 (6 bases). The CDR3 consists of 15 residues. The ends were cut back, 4 bases at V and 7 bases at J, with 18 bases in the middle. Per the germline V gene, CDR1 is SGHRS and CDR2 is YFSETQ. The CDR3 here is CASSGDGQGLNEQFF. DNA for the CDR3: TGCGCCAGCAGCGGGGACGGGCAGGGGTTAAATGAGCAGTTCTTC.

This clone showed up just once. The J gene is TRBJ2-1, the V gene TRBV7-2, with D uncertain. Trimming took off 5 bases at V and 3 bases at J, with 17 bases between the two ends. The CDR3 spans 16 residues. Looked up from germline, CDR1 is SGHTA and CDR2 is FQGNSA. CDR3 nucleotide sequence: TGTGCCAGCAGCGCACTCCAACTTACCCGCTACAATGAGCAGTTCTTC. This sequence encodes CASSALQLTRYNEQFF.

CDR3 sequence (DNA): TGCAGTGCTAGTATCCGGCGGGCCACAGATACGCAGTATTTT. This translates into CSASIRRATDTQYF. The chain joins TRBV20-1 to TRBJ2-3; D is possibly TRBD2 (5 bases). Trimming took off 3 bases at V and 2 bases at J, with 12 bases between the two ends. CDR1 is DFQATT and CDR2 is SNEGSKA in the germline V gene (reference sequence). This CDR3 is 14 amino acids long.